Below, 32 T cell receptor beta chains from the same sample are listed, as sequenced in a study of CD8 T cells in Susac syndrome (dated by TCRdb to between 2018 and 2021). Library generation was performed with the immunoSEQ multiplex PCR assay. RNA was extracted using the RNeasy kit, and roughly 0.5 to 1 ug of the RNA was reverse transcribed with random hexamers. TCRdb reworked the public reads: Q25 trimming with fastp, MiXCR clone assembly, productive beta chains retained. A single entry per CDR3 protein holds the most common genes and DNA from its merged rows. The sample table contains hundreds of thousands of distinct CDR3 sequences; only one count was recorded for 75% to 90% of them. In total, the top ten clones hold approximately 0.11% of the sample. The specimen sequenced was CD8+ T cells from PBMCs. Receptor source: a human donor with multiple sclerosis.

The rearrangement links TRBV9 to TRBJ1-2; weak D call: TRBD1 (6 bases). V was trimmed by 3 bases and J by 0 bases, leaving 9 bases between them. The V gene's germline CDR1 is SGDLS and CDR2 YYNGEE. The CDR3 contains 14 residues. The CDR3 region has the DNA TGTGCCAGCAGCGAGGGGGGTGCTAACTATGGCTACACCTTC. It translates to CASSEGGANYGYTF. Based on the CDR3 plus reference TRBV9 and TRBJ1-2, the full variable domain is DSGVTQTPKHLITATGQRVTLRCSPRSGDLSVYWYQQSLDQGLQFLIQYYNGEERAKGNILERFSAQQFPDLHSELNLSSLELGDSALYFCASSEGGANYGYTFGSGTRLTVV.

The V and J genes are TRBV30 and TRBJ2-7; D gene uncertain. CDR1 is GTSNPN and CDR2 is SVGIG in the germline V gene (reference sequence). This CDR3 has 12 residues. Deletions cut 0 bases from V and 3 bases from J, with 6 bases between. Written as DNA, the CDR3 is TGTGCCTGGAGTGTAGTGGTCTACGAGCAGTACTTC. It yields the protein CAWSVVVYEQYF.

The CDR3 DNA sequence: TGTGCCGGATCAGATGGGGGCTGGGAAAAACTGTTTTTT. Protein product: CAGSDGGWEKLFF. The chain recombines TRBV30 with TRBJ1-4; the D gene is possibly TRBD1 (6 bases). There are 13 residues in the CDR3. V gave up 8 bases and J gave up 8 bases, with 18 bases separating them. Germline CDR1 reads GTSNPN; CDR2 reads SVGIG (reference sequence). Using reference TRBV30 and TRBJ1-4 for the parts outside the CDR3, the full variable domain is SQTIHQWPATLVQPVGSPLSLECTVEGTSNPNLYWYRQAAGRGLQLLFYSVGIGQISSEVPQNLSASRPQDRQFILSSKKLLLSDSGFYLCAGSDGGWEKLFFGSGTQLSVL.

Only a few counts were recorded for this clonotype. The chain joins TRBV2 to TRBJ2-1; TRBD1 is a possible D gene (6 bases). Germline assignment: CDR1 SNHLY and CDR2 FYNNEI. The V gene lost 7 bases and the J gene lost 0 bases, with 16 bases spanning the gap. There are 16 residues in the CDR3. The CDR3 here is CASIPASTGSYNEQFF. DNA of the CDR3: TGTGCCAGCATCCCCGCTTCGACAGGCTCCTACAATGAGCAGTTCTTC.

CDR3 sequence: CASSSGQGWDGYTF. The CDR3 region has the DNA TGTGCCAGCAGTTCCGGACAGGGGTGGGATGGCTACACCTTC. V usage is TRBV27 and J usage is TRBJ1-2, with TRBD1 matching 9 bases. With V trimmed by 4 bases and J by 6 bases, 6 bases remained unmatched. This CDR3 region has 14 residues. Germline assignment: CDR1 MNHEY and CDR2 SMNVEV (reference sequence).

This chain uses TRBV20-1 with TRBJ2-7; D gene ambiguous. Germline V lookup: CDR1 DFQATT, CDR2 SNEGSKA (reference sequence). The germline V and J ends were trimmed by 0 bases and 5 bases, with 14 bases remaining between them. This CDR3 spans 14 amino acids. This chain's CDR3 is CSARDRRSRHEQYF. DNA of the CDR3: TGCAGTGCTAGAGATAGGCGAAGCAGGCACGAGCAGTACTTC.

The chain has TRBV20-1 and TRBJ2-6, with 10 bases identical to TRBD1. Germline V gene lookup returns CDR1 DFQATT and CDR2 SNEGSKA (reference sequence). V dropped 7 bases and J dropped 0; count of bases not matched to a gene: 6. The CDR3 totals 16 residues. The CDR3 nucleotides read TGCAGTGTTTGGACAGGGGGAGACTCTGGGGCCAACGTCCTGACTTTC. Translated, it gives CSVWTGGDSGANVLTF.

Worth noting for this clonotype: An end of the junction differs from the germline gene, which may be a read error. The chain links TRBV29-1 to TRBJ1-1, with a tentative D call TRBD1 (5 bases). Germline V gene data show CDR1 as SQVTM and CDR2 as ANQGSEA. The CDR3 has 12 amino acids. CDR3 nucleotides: TGCAGCGTTGAAGGTGGGCGAGGGGATCGAATCTTT. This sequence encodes CSVEGGRGDRIF.

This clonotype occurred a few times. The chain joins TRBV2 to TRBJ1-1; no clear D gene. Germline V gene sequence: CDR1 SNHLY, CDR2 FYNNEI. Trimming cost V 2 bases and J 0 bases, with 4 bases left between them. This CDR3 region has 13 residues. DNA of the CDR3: TGTGCCAGCAGTGAACTTCTGAACACTGAAGCTTTCTTT. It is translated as CASSELLNTEAFF.

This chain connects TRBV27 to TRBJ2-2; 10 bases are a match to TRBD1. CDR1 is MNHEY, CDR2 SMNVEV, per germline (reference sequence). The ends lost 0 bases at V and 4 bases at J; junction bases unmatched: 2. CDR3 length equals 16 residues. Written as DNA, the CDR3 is TGTGCCAGCAGTTTATCCGGACAGGGGGGCACCGGGGAGCTGTTTTTT. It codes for CASSLSGQGGTGELFF.

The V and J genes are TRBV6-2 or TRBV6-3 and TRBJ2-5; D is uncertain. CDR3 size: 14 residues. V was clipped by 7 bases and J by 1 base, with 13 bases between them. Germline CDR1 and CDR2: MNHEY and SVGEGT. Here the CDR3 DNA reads TGTGCCAGCACCGCGGCGAGAGGCCAAGAGACCCAGTACTTC. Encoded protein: CASTAARGQETQYF.

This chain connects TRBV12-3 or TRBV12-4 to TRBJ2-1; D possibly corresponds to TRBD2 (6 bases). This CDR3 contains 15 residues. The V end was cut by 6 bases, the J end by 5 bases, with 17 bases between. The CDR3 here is CASSYTGLRDNEQFF. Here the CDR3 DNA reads TGTGCCAGCAGCTACACGGGACTTAGAGACAATGAGCAGTTCTTC.

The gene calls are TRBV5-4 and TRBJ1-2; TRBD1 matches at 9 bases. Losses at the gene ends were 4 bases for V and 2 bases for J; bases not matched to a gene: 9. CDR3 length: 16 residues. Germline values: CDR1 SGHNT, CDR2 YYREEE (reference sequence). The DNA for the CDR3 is TGTGCCAGCAGCCGGGACAGGGAGGGCTCCAACTATGGCTACACCTTC. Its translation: CASSRDREGSNYGYTF.

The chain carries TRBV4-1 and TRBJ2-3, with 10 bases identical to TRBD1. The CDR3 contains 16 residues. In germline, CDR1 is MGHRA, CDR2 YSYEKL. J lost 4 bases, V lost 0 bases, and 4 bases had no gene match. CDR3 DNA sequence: TGCGCCAGCAGCCAAGACCCTGGGACAGGGGCAGATACGCAGTATTTT. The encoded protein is CASSQDPGTGADTQYF.

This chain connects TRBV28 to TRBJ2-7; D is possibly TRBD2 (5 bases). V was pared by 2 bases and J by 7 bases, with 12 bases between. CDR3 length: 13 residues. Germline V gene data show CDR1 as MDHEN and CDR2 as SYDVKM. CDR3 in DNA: TGTGCCAGCAGTTTAATTTTTCGGACTGAGCAGTACTTC. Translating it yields CASSLIFRTEQYF.

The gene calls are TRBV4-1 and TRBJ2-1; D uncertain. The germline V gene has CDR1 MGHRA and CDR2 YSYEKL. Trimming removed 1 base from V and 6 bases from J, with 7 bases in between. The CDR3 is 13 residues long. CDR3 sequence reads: CASSQVLFNEQFF. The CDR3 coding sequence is TGCGCCAGCAGCCAAGTTCTCTTCAATGAGCAGTTCTTC.

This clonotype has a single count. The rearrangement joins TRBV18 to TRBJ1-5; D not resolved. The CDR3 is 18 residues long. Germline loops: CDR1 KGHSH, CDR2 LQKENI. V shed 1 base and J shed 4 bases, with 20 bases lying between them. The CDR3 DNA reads TGTGCCAGCTCACCACGATATTTCCCCCGAATCGAGAATCAGCCCCAGCATTTT. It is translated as CASSPRYFPRIENQPQHF. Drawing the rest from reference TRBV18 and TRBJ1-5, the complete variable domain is NAGVMQNPRHLVRRRGQEARLRCSPMKGHSHVYWYRQLPEEGLKFMVYLQKENIIDESGMPKERFSAEFPKEGPSILRIQQVVRGDSAAYFCASSPRYFPRIENQPQHFGDGTRLSIL.

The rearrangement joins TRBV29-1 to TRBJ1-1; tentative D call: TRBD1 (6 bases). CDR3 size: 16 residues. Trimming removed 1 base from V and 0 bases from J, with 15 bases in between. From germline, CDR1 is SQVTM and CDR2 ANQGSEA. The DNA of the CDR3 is TGCAGCGTTGAAGGCTCAATTGGGACATTGAACACTGAAGCTTTCTTT. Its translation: CSVEGSIGTLNTEAFF.

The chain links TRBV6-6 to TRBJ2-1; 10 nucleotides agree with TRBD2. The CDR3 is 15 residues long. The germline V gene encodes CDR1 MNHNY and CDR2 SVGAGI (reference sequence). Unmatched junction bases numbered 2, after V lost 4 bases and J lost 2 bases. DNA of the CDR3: TGTGCCAGCAGTTTACTAGCGGGGCCCTACAATGAGCAGTTCTTC. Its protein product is CASSLLAGPYNEQFF.

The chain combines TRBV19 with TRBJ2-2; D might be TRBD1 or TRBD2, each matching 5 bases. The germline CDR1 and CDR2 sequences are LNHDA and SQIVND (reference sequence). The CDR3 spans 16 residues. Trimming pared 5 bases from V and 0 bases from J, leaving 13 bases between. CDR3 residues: CASSGWDGSNTGELFF. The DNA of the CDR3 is TGTGCCAGTAGTGGTTGGGACGGATCGAACACCGGGGAGCTGTTTTTT.

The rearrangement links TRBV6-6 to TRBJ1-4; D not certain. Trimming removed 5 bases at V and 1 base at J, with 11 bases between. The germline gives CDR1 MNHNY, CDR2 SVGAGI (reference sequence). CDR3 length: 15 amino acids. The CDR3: CASSGWVGTNEKLFF. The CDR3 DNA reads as TGTGCCAGCAGTGGCTGGGTAGGAACTAATGAAAAACTGTTTTTT.

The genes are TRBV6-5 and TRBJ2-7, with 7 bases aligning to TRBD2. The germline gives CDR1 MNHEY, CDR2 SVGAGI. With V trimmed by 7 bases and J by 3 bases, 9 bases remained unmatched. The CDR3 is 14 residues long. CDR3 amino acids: CASTYSSGVYEQYF. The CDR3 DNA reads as TGTGCCAGCACCTATTCTAGCGGTGTCTACGAGCAGTACTTC.

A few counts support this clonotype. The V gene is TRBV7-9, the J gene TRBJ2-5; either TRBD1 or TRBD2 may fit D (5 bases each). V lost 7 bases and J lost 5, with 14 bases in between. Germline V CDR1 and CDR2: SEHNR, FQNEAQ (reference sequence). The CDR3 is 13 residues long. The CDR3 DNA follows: TGTGCCAGCATTACCCGGGGCGTCGAGACCCAGTACTTC. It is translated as CASITRGVETQYF.

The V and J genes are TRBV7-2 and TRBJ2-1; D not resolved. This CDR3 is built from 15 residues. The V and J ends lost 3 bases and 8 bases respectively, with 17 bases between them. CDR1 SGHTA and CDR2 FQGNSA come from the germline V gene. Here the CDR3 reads CASSLGVGSIDEQFF. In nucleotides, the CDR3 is TGTGCCAGCAGCTTGGGTGTTGGTTCGATCGATGAGCAGTTCTTC.

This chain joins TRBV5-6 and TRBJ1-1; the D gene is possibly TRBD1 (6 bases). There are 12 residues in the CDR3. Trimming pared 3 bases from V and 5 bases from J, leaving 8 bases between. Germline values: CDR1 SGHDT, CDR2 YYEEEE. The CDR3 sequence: CASSWDKTEAFF. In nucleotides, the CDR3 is TGTGCCAGCAGCTGGGACAAAACTGAAGCTTTCTTT.

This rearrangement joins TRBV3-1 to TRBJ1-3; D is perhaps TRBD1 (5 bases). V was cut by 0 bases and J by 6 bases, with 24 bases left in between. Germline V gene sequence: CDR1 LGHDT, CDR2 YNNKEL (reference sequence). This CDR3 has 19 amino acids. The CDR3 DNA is TGTGCCAGCAGCCAAGATGGGAGGGGCGAGGGCGCGCGAAAAAACACCATATATTTT. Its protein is CASSQDGRGEGARKNTIYF.

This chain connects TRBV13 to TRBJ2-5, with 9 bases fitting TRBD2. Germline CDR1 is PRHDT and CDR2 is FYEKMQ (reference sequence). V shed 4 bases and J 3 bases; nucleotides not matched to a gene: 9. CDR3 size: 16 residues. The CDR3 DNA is TGTGCCAGCAGCTGGGGAGGCGGGGGGGCGAAAGAGACCCAGTACTTC. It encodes CASSWGGGGAKETQYF.

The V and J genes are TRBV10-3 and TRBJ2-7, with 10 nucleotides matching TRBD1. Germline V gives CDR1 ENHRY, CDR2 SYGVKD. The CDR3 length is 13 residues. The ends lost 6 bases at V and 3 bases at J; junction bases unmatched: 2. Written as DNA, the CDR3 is TGTGCCATCAGAGGACAGGGGGACTACGAGCAGTACTTC. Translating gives CAIRGQGDYEQYF.

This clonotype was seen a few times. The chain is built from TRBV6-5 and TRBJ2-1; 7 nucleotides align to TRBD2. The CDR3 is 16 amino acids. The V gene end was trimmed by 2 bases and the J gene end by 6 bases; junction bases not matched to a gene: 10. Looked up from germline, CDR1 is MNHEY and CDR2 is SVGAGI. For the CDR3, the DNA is TGTGCCAGCAGTTACACCCTAGCGGCCGACTTCAATGAGCAGTTCTTC. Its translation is CASSYTLAADFNEQFF.

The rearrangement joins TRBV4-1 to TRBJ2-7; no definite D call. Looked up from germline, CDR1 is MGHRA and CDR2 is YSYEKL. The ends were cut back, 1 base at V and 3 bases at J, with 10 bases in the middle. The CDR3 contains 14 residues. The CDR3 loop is CASSQVAQNYEQYF. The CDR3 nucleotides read TGCGCCAGCAGCCAAGTAGCTCAGAACTACGAGCAGTACTTC.

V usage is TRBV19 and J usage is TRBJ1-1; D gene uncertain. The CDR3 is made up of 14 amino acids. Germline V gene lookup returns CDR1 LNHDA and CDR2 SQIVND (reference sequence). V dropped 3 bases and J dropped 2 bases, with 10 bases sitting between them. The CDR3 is CASSIYRTNTEAFF. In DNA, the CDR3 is TGTGCCAGTAGTATTTATAGAACCAACACTGAAGCTTTCTTT.

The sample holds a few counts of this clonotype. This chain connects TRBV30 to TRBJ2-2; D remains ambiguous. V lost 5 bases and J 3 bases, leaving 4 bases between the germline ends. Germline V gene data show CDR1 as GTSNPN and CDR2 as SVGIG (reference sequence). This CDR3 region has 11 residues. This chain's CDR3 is CAWEYTGELFF. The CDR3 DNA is TGTGCCTGGGAGTACACCGGGGAGCTGTTTTTT.